Below are 2 T cell receptor beta chains sequenced from a single sample in a study of shared clonotypes between healthy human individuals. Profiled with immunoSEQ multiplex PCR; TCRdb holds only in-frame clones, not every one. The sample lists roughly 2 million clones; 85% to 95% were seen once. The source material was naive CD4+ T cells sorted from blood. Subset meaning: CD45RA+ positively selected. These receptors originate from a man between 18 and 29 years old in good health.

CDR3 amino acids: CASSPRDGSNEKLFF. As DNA, the CDR3 is TGTGCCAGCTCACCTCGGGACGGAAGTAATGAAAAACTGTTTTTT. V is TRBV18 and J is TRBJ1-4; maybe TRBD1 (5 bases). Trimming removed 3 bases at V and 4 bases at J, with 12 bases between. Germline CDR1 is KGHSH and CDR2 is LQKENI. The CDR3 length is 15 residues.

The chain uses TRBV2 and TRBJ2-1, with D perhaps TRBD2 (5 bases). CDR3 length: 15 amino acids. The germline gives CDR1 SNHLY, CDR2 FYNNEI. V dropped 7 bases and J dropped 0 bases, with 13 bases sitting between them. DNA for the CDR3: TGTGCCAGCACCCCGCAGCGGAACTCCTACAATGAGCAGTTCTTC. It yields the protein CASTPQRNSYNEQFF.